This entry lists 11 T cell receptor beta chains sequenced from one sample in a study of persistence of HIV-infected CD4 T cells. Nonspecific anti-CD3/anti-CD28 bead stimulation represents the broad CD4+ T cell repertoire. Sorting of responding CD4+ T cells relied on upregulated CD40 ligand together with CD69. What these receptors recognize is not known. The libraries were made with immunoSEQ version 4 in survey mode. TCRdb's copy holds only in-frame clones and misses some; the assay was immunoSEQ multiplex PCR. The table includes under 50,000 clones, around 90% detected once. The specimen was CD4+ T cells sorted from PBMCs after approximately 19-hour stimulation, collected from a patient who received antiretroviral therapy. The receptors derive from an adult woman with HIV who was CMV-seropositive.

V and J are TRBV25-1 and TRBJ1-1; maybe TRBD1 (5 bases). Between the trimmed V and J ends, which lost 8 bases and 3 bases, there was a span of 25 bases. Germline loops: CDR1 MGHDK, CDR2 SYGVNS. The CDR3 consists of 17 residues. The CDR3 DNA follows: TGTGCCAGCCAAGCTTTCGGTCAGGGACCAAGGGACACTGAAGCTTTCTTT. This codes for CASQAFGQGPRDTEAFF. Supplemented by reference TRBV25-1 and TRBJ1-1, the full variable domain reads EADIYQTPRYLVIGTGKKITLECSQTMGHDKMYWYQQDPGMELHLIHYSYGVNSTEKGDLSSESTVSRIRTEHFPLTLESARPSHTSQYLCASQAFGQGPRDTEAFFGQGTRLTVV.

This chain links TRBV10-3 with TRBJ2-2, with D unresolved. CDR1 is ENHRY and CDR2 is SYGVKD in the germline V gene. Trimming shortened V by 2 bases and J by 1 base, and 8 bases separated the two germline ends. The CDR3 runs to 15 residues. CDR3 loop: CAISEEVMNTGELFF. The DNA for the CDR3 is TGTGCCATCAGTGAGGAAGTGATGAACACCGGGGAGCTGTTTTTT.

The rearrangement links TRBV30 to TRBJ2-3; 8 nucleotides match TRBD2. The CDR3 sequence is 14 residues long. CDR1 is GTSNPN and CDR2 is SVGIG in the germline V gene (reference sequence). V lost 4 bases, J lost 4 bases, and 7 bases stayed unmatched. CDR3 region: CAWNLGLAADTQYF. DNA for the CDR3: TGTGCCTGGAACCTCGGACTAGCCGCAGATACGCAGTATTTT.

The chain combines TRBV7-8 with TRBJ2-3, with TRBD2 matching over 10 bases. After removal of 4 bases from V and 0 bases from J, the junction contained 7 bases not matched to a gene. The CDR3 consists of 17 residues. Germline values: CDR1 SGHVS, CDR2 FQNEAQ. Written as DNA, the CDR3 is TGTGCCAGCAGCTACTCTAGCGGGAGCGCTAGCACAGATACGCAGTATTTT. It encodes CASSYSSGSASTDTQYF. The entire variable domain, with the rest obtained from reference TRBV7-8 and TRBJ2-3, is as follows: GAGVSQSPRYKVAKRGQDVALRCDPISGHVSLFWYQQALGQGPEFLTYFQNEAQLDKSGLPSDRFFAERPEGSVSTLKIQRTQQEDSAVYLCASSYSSGSASTDTQYFGPGTRLTVL.

The chain couples TRBV5-1 to TRBJ1-1, with D possibly being TRBD1 (6 bases). Germline V gives CDR1 SGHRS, CDR2 YFSETQ. The CDR3 totals 14 residues. Trimming shortened V by 0 bases and J by 5 bases, and 11 bases separated the two germline ends. The chain's CDR3 is CASSLGQGRTEAFF. DNA of the CDR3: TGCGCCAGCAGCTTGGGGCAGGGGCGGACTGAAGCTTTCTTT.

The chain has TRBV2 and TRBJ1-5; D not certain. The CDR3 runs 12 residues. Germline-derived CDR1 and CDR2 are SNHLY and FYNNEI. Trimming shortened V by 3 bases and J by 6 bases, and 6 bases separated the two germline ends. CDR3 protein: CASSDEGQPQHF. The DNA of the CDR3 is TGTGCCAGCAGTGACGAGGGTCAGCCCCAGCATTTT.

This clone appeared a single time. The chain has TRBV6-1 and TRBJ2-2; D tentatively reads TRBD1 or TRBD2 (6 bases each). The CDR3 runs to 16 residues. Per the germline V gene, CDR1 is MNHNS and CDR2 is SASEGT. V dropped 4 bases and J dropped 1 base, with 13 bases sitting between them. CDR3 nucleotides: TGTGCCAGCAGTGCTCGGGGGCGCCTGAACACCGGGGAGCTGTTTTTT. Translation: CASSARGRLNTGELFF.

The V and J genes are TRBV10-3 and TRBJ2-2, with 7 bases lining up with TRBD2. The J segment lost 6 bases and the V segment lost 8 bases, leaving 6 bases of the junction unmatched. CDR1 and CDR2 (germline): ENHRY, SYGVKD. This CDR3 has 13 amino acids. In nucleotides, the CDR3 is TGTGCCATCTCACGGGGGGTCCCCGGGGAGCTGTTTTTT. Its translation: CAISRGVPGELFF.

The chain links TRBV5-1 to TRBJ2-5; TRBD1 aligns across 8 bases. After removal of 3 bases from V and 5 bases from J, the junction contained 6 bases not matched to a gene. The CDR3 runs 14 residues. Germline V gives CDR1 SGHRS, CDR2 YFSETQ. The CDR3 DNA reads as TGCGCCAGCAGCTCGGGACAGGAAGGGGAGACCCAGTACTTC. It is translated as CASSSGQEGETQYF.

This chain connects TRBV30 to TRBJ2-7; 7 nucleotides align to TRBD1. Germline V gene sequence: CDR1 GTSNPN, CDR2 SVGIG (reference sequence). The CDR3 contains 12 residues. The trim removed 5 bases at V and 4 bases at J, leaving 5 bases unmatched. CDR3: CAWARDSYEQYF. The DNA of the CDR3 is TGTGCCTGGGCCCGGGACAGTTACGAGCAGTACTTC.

This sequence joins TRBV18 and TRBJ1-2, with D hard to call. Germline values: CDR1 KGHSH, CDR2 LQKENI. Between the trimmed V and J ends, which lost 8 bases and 4 bases, there was a span of 14 bases. This CDR3 has 13 residues. CDR3 sequence: CASTGWLSYGYTF. The CDR3 nucleotides read TGTGCCAGCACCGGCTGGTTGAGCTATGGCTACACCTTC.